The 25 T cell receptor beta chains below all came from one sample that was sequenced in a study of blood T cell repertoires in COVID-19. Sequenced by immunoSEQ multiplex PCR; TCRdb stores in-frame clones only, minus some. This sample has about 160,000 clones, with approximately 84% found just once. The sample comprised peripheral blood. The receptors derive from a man aged 35 to 55 with acute or convalescent COVID-19.

V gene TRBV6-5 combines with J gene TRBJ1-1, with 11 bases aligning to TRBD1. After removal of 10 bases from V and 3 bases from J, the junction contained 10 bases not matched to a gene. CDR1 is MNHEY and CDR2 is SVGAGI in the germline V gene. This CDR3 has 15 amino acids. CDR3 sequence: CATEGQGAIDTEAFF. DNA for the CDR3: TGTGCCACCGAAGGACAGGGGGCGATTGACACTGAAGCTTTCTTT.

The rearrangement joins TRBV11-2 to TRBJ1-5; no clear D. CDR1 is SGHAT and CDR2 is FQNNGV in the germline V gene. CDR3 length: 14 residues. The V end was cut by 6 bases, the J end by 1 base, with 10 bases between. In nucleotides, the CDR3 is TGTGCCAGCAGTCGGGGTTCGAGCAATCAGCCCCAGCATTTT. It codes for CASSRGSSNQPQHF. Full variable domain (rest looked up from reference TRBV11-2 and TRBJ1-5): EAGVAQSPRYKIIEKRQSVAFWCNPISGHATLYWYQQILGQGPKLLIQFQNNGVVDDSQLPKDRFSAERLKGVDSTLKIQPAKLEDSAVYLCASSRGSSNQPQHFGDGTRLSIL.

This chain links TRBV5-6 with TRBJ1-5; TRBD1 agrees at 7 bases. The V gene end was trimmed by 4 bases and the J gene end by 3 bases; junction bases not matched to a gene: 7. The CDR3 loop spans 15 amino acids. CDR1 SGHDT and CDR2 YYEEEE come from the germline V gene. CDR3 residues: CASSLYRGINQPQHF. DNA for the CDR3: TGTGCCAGCAGCCTATACAGGGGAATCAATCAGCCCCAGCATTTT.

The V call is TRBV19, the J call TRBJ1-2; D remains ambiguous. Deletions cut 8 bases from V and 1 base from J, with 11 bases between. This CDR3 region has 13 residues. Germline V CDR1 and CDR2: LNHDA, SQIVND (reference sequence). The CDR3 DNA follows: TGTGCCAGTCGTGTCACCGGTAACTATGGCTACACCTTC. Amino acids: CASRVTGNYGYTF.

In DNA form, the CDR3 reads TGTGCCAGCAGCTTAGGGACCGGGGGGGGAGGTCAGCCCCAGCATTTT. It specifies CASSLGTGGGGQPQHF. V and J are TRBV7-2 and TRBJ1-5; maybe TRBD1 (5 bases). With 1 base removed from V and 6 bases from J, the gap between germline ends came to 16 bases. This CDR3 is 16 amino acids long. Germline lookup yields CDR1 SGHTA and CDR2 FQGNSA.

J is TRBJ1-3 and V is TRBV6-1; unclear D gene. The CDR3 is made up of 15 amino acids. Trimming cost V 2 bases and J 0 bases, with 8 bases left between them. The germline gives CDR1 MNHNS, CDR2 SASEGT. The CDR3 spells CASSENANSGNTIYF. CDR3 bases: TGTGCCAGCAGTGAAAACGCGAACTCTGGAAACACCATATATTTT.

The chain recombines TRBV5-1 with TRBJ1-2; 9 nucleotides match TRBD1. Looked up from germline, CDR1 is SGHRS and CDR2 is YFSETQ. The CDR3 loop spans 15 amino acids. Trimming took 0 bases from V and 9 from J; bases not matched to a gene: 9. The CDR3 region is CASSLEGQGTWRYTF. For the CDR3, the DNA is TGCGCCAGCAGCTTGGAGGGACAGGGCACGTGGCGCTACACCTTC.

This clone was found a few times. The gene calls are TRBV5-6 and TRBJ1-6; D is unresolved. The CDR3 has 12 residues. Germline CDR1 is SGHDT and CDR2 is YYEEEE. Trimming left V 0 bases short and J 10 bases short, with 5 bases between. The CDR3 loop reads CASSLVHSPLHF. The CDR3 nucleotides are TGTGCCAGCAGCTTGGTACACTCACCCCTCCACTTT.

The rearrangement links TRBV5-1 to TRBJ1-1; D ambiguous. This CDR3 has 13 residues. Germline CDR1 SGHRS, CDR2 YFSETQ. Trimming took off 7 bases at V and 3 bases at J, with 13 bases between the two ends. The CDR3 DNA reads TGCGCCAGCGGCAATAGGGAGGACACTGAAGCTTTCTTT. Amino acid sequence: CASGNREDTEAFF. Based on the CDR3 plus reference TRBV5-1 and TRBJ1-1, the full variable domain is KAGVTQTPRYLIKTRGQQVTLSCSPISGHRSVSWYQQTPGQGLQFLFEYFSETQRNKGNFPGRFSGRQFSNSRSEMNVSTLELGDSALYLCASGNREDTEAFFGQGTRLTVV.

V is TRBV18 and J is TRBJ2-7, with TRBD1 identical over 7 bases. After removal of 3 bases from V and 3 bases from J, the junction contained 2 bases not matched to a gene. This CDR3 is 13 amino acids long. CDR1 KGHSH and CDR2 LQKENI come from the germline V gene. The CDR3 DNA follows: TGTGCCAGCTCACCGGGACAGAACTACGAGCAGTACTTC. Its translation: CASSPGQNYEQYF.

This rearrangement joins TRBV10-3 to TRBJ2-1; TRBD1 matches at 7 bases. Germline loops: CDR1 ENHRY, CDR2 SYGVKD. The CDR3 length is 15 residues. V trimming: 3 bases; J trimming: 3 bases; junction bases outside the gene matches: 5. As DNA, the CDR3 is TGTGCCATCAGTGAATGGACAGGAGACTACAATGAGCAGTTCTTC. Residues: CAISEWTGDYNEQFF.

The V call is TRBV9, the J call TRBJ2-7; tentatively, D is TRBD2 (5 bases). Trimming shortened V by 4 bases and J by 3 bases, and 11 bases separated the two germline ends. Germline V CDR1 and CDR2: SGDLS, YYNGEE. CDR3 length equals 13 residues. The CDR3 DNA sequence: TGTGCCAGCAGCACTGGACTTCACTACGAGCAGTACTTC. Translated: CASSTGLHYEQYF.

V gene TRBV7-2 combines with J gene TRBJ2-3; TRBD2 matches 7 bases. V lost 2 bases to trimming and J lost 2 bases; unmatched junction nucleotides: 7. The germline V gene has CDR1 SGHTA and CDR2 FQGNSA. CDR3 length: 16 amino acids. The CDR3: CASSLNGGGFTDTQYF. CDR3 DNA: TGTGCCAGCAGCTTAAATGGGGGGGGGTTCACAGATACGCAGTATTTT.

The J gene is TRBJ2-7, the V gene TRBV13; a weak D match, TRBD1 (6 bases). Trimming took 0 bases from V and 1 from J, leaving 7 bases between them. Germline V gene sequence: CDR1 PRHDT, CDR2 FYEKMQ (reference sequence). There are 14 residues in the CDR3. The CDR3 protein is CASSLGGASYEQYF. CDR3 DNA sequence: TGTGCCAGCAGCTTAGGGGGGGCGTCCTACGAGCAGTACTTC.

J is TRBJ2-5 and V is TRBV15; D possibly corresponds to TRBD1 (5 bases). The CDR3 runs to 15 residues. The V end lost 5 bases, the J end lost 5 bases, and 18 bases lay between the germline ends. Germline CDR1 LNHNV, CDR2 YYDKDF (reference sequence). The CDR3 region is CATSLLRGAGETQYF. The CDR3 DNA reads as TGTGCCACCAGCCTACTCCGTGGGGCCGGGGAGACCCAGTACTTC.

This clone was recorded once. The rearrangement joins TRBV21-1 to TRBJ2-3; no check of the table's D call, TRBD2, against the DNA was made. TRBV21-1 is termed a pseudogene. This CDR3 is built from 15 residues. The chain's CDR3 is CASPRRGGATDTQYF. The CDR3 coding sequence is TGTGCCAGCCCCAGGAGGGGGGGGGCAACAGATACGCAGTATTTT.

The chain links TRBV5-4 to TRBJ1-6, with 8 bases matching TRBD1. The CDR3 has 14 amino acids. Germline V lookup: CDR1 SGHNT, CDR2 YYREEE (reference sequence). Trimming cost V 2 bases and J 10 bases; bases outside gene matches: 5. The CDR3 reads CASSLQGVSSPLHF. DNA of the CDR3: TGTGCCAGCAGCTTACAGGGGGTTTCGTCACCCCTCCACTTT. Filled out from reference TRBV5-4 and TRBJ1-6, the complete variable domain reads ETGVTQSPTHLIKTRGQQVTLRCSSQSGHNTVSWYQQALGQGPQFIFQYYREEENGRGNFPPRFSGLQFPNYSSELNVNALELDDSALYLCASSLQGVSSPLHFGNGTRLTVT.

The chain couples TRBV7-2 to TRBJ1-4; D may be TRBD1 (5 bases). This CDR3 region has 14 residues. The germline V gene encodes CDR1 SGHTA and CDR2 FQGNSA. V was trimmed by 4 bases and J by 7 bases, leaving 13 bases between them. In nucleotides, the CDR3 is TGTGCCAGCAGCTCCGGGGGTCTCGGTGAAAAACTGTTTTTT. Amino acid sequence: CASSSGGLGEKLFF.

The genes are TRBV9 and TRBJ1-2, with 10 bases lining up with TRBD1. V trimming: 4 bases; J trimming: 3 bases; junction bases outside the gene matches: 9. Germline CDR1 SGDLS, CDR2 YYNGEE. The CDR3 length is 16 residues. The CDR3 sequence is CASSLNRDRGYYGYTF. For the CDR3, the DNA is TGTGCCAGCAGCTTGAACCGGGACAGGGGTTACTATGGCTACACCTTC.

The chain uses TRBV20-1 and TRBJ1-2; D uncertain. Trimming removed 3 bases at V and 8 bases at J, with 7 bases between. Per the germline V gene, CDR1 is DFQATT and CDR2 is SNEGSKA (reference sequence). CDR3 length: 10 residues. The CDR3 nucleotides are TGCAGTGCTAGTCCAGAAGGCTACACCTTC. Its protein is CSASPEGYTF.

V gene TRBV18 combines with J gene TRBJ2-1; the D gene is possibly TRBD2 (7 bases). Per the germline V gene, CDR1 is KGHSH and CDR2 is LQKENI. V gave up 6 bases and J gave up 0 bases, with 12 bases separating them. CDR3 length equals 15 residues. The CDR3 nucleotides are TGTGCCAGCTCTGGGGGGGCCCTCTCCTACAATGAGCAGTTCTTC. Protein sequence: CASSGGALSYNEQFF.

This clone was seen only a few times. The V and J genes are TRBV7-9 and TRBJ1-3, with 7 bases that match TRBD1. Germline V CDR1 and CDR2: SEHNR, FQNEAQ (reference sequence). The CDR3 length is 15 residues. V shed 5 bases, J shed 4 bases, and the junction held 8 bases outside the gene matches. The CDR3 DNA reads as TGTGCCAGCAGCCCAGACAGGGCGATAGGAAACACCATATATTTT. Its protein product is CASSPDRAIGNTIYF.

V usage is TRBV15 and J usage is TRBJ2-5; D might be TRBD1 (5 bases). The CDR3 is made up of 13 amino acids. The V end lost 0 bases, the J end lost 4 bases, and 6 bases lay between the germline ends. Germline V gene lookup returns CDR1 LNHNV and CDR2 YYDKDF (reference sequence). The CDR3 coding sequence is TGTGCCACCAGCAGAGATCAGGGAGAGACCCAGTACTTC. Translation gives CATSRDQGETQYF.

The gene calls are TRBV28 and TRBJ1-2; tentatively, D is TRBD1 (5 bases). The germline gives CDR1 MDHEN, CDR2 SYDVKM. This CDR3 has 14 residues. Trimming pared 2 bases from V and 3 bases from J, leaving 10 bases between. The chain's CDR3 is CASSLVFRDYGYTF. The CDR3 DNA reads as TGTGCCAGCAGTTTAGTTTTCAGGGACTATGGCTACACCTTC.

The chain couples TRBV7-6 to TRBJ1-1; 7 bases match TRBD1. CDR1 SGHVS and CDR2 FNYEAQ come from the germline V gene. V was clipped by 5 bases and J by 5 bases; unmatched bases: 11. The CDR3 has 15 amino acids. CDR3 sequence: CASSVTGVFWTEAFF. In DNA, the CDR3 is TGTGCCAGCAGCGTAACAGGGGTTTTCTGGACTGAAGCTTTCTTT.